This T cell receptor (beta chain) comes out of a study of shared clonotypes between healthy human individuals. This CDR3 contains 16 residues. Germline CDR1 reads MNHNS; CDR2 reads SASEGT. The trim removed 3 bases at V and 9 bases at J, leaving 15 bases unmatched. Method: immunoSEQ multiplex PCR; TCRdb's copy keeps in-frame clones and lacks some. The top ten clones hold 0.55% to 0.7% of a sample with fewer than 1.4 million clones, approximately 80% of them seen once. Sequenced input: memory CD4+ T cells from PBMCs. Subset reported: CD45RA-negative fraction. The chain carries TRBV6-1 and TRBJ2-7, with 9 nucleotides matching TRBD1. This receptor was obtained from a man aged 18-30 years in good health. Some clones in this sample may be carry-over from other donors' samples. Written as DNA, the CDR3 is TGTGCCAGCAGTGAGCTGGGACAGGGTGGCACCGGGGGGCAGTACTTC. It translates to CASSELGQGGTGGQYF.